This T cell receptor beta chain derives from a study of blood T cell repertoires in COVID-19. At the level of the study: COVID-19 samples collected from the United States, Italy and Spain covered acute and convalescent phases. From T cells, B-cell-depleted T cells, or PBMCs came the material, which was cDNA or gDNA.

Under the authors' procedure: It was from reference gene primer amplification that nucleated cell counts were estimated. Sequencing used immunoSEQ multiplex PCR; TCRdb keeps in-frame clones, though not all of them. V and J calls and clone size are as listed in that table; D and trimming were resolved from the DNA. The table records approximately 68,000 clones, around four fifths of them present only once. The trim removed 5 bases at V and 0 bases at J, leaving 9 bases unmatched. Germline V gene sequence: CDR1 SGHTA, CDR2 FQGNSA. The length of the CDR3 is 19 residues. The sequence was collected from a woman aged 45-65 years with acute or convalescent COVID-19. Input material: peripheral blood. The V call is TRBV7-2, the J call TRBJ2-3, with 15 bases matching TRBD2. As DNA, the CDR3 is TGTGCCAGCAGCGATCCTGGACTAGCGGGAGGGCCTAGCACAGATACGCAGTATTTT. Amino acid sequence: CASSDPGLAGGPSTDTQYF.